The clone carrying this T cell receptor (beta chain) was counted a few times. This entry belongs to a study of cytomegalovirus exposure and HLA in healthy donors. Study context: Of the donors genotyped, approximately 400 in all, 65% to 90% fell in the Caucasian-associated ancestry cluster.

PCR involved 60 Vbeta and 13 Jbeta primers. Authors' methods: An analysis that came later counted some 85 million unique TCR beta chains, 10 million to 12 million shared. Using immunoSEQ multiplex PCR, the repertoire was profiled, and TCRdb retains in-frame clones only, with some absent. V, J and clone size are taken as reported in that table, and D and trimming were inferred from the DNA itself. The data contain about 180,000 clones, over 65% of them singletons. The ends lost 7 bases at V and 6 bases at J; junction bases unmatched: 10. The CDR3 is 15 amino acids. Germline CDR1 and CDR2: MNHNS and SASEGT.

The genes are TRBV6-1 and TRBJ1-5, with 9 bases fitting TRBD1. Sequencing used PBMCs. The source of this sequence is a young man in good health and CMV-seronegative. The CDR3 spells CASKWTGATLQPQHF. In nucleotides, the CDR3 is TGTGCCAGCAAGTGGACAGGGGCCACTCTTCAGCCCCAGCATTTT.